This T cell receptor (beta chain) is drawn from a study of shared clonotypes between healthy human individuals. General study findings and limits: Generation probabilities of non-shared clonotypes were lower (relative to those shared by all four donors). Roughly 5% of naive CD4 clonotypes were shared across several donors. Naive subsets usually exceeded memory subsets in estimated richness.

In regard to this clone: The antigen is not known.

Division of CD4+ cells produced a CD45RA+ naive subset and a CD45RA-negative memory subset. TCRdb's table, derived via immunoSEQ multiplex PCR, lists solely in-frame clones and lacks some. This sample carries under 1,100,000 clones, around 82% of them seen once, and the ten largest clones take more than 0.55%. Germline CDR1 MNHEY, CDR2 SVGAGI. V shed 0 bases and J shed 13 bases, with 13 bases lying between them. The CDR3 is 12 amino acids. Input material: memory CD4+ T cells from PBMCs. As to subset: CD45RA-negative fraction. The sequence derives from a man younger than 35 in good health. Some clones in this sample may be carry-over from other donors' samples. The chain links TRBV6-5 to TRBJ2-7, with D hard to call. This chain's CDR3 is CASSYSWGGLYF. The CDR3 region has the DNA TGTGCCAGCAGTTACTCGTGGGGTGGGTTATACTTC.